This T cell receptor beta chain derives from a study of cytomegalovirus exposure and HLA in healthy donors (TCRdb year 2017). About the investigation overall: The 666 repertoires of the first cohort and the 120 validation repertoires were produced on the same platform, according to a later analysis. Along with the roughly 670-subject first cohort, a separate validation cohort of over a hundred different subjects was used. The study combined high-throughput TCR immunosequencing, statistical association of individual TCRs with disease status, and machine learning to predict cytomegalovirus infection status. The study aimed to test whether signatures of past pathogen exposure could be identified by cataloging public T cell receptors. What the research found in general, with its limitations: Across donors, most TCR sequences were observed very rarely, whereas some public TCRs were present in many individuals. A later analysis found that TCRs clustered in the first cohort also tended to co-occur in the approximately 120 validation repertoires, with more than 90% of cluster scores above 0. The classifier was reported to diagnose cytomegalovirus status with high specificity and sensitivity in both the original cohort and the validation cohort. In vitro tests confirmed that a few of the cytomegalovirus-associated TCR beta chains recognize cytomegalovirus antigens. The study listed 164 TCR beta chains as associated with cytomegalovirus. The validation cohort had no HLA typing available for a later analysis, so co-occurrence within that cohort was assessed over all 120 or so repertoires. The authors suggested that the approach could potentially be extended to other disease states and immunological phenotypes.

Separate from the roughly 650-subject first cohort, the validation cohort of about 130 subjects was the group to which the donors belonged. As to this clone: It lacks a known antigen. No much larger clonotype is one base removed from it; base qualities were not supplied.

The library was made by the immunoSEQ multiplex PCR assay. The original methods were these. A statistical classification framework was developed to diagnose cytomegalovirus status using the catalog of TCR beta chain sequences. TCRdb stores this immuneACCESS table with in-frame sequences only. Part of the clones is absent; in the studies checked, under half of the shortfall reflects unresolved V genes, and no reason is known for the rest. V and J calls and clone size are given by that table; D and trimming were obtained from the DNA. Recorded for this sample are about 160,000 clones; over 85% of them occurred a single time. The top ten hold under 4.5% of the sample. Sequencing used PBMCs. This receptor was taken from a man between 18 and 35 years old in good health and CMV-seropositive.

The DNA is TGCGCCAGCAGCCTCCAGCGAAATGAGCAGTTCTTC. Its translation is CASSLQRNEQFF. Recombination connected TRBV5-1 to TRBJ2-1, with no D gene named confidently. From the cysteine up to the phenylalanine, the CDR3 has a length of 12 residues. The kept DNA is CDR3 alone, 36 bases in frame from the first base. CDR1 SGHRS and CDR2 YFSETQ were looked up in the germline V gene. A distance of 9 bases separates the germline ends of V and J, which lose 4 bases and 7 bases respectively. The variable domain in full, with residues beyond the CDR3 obtained from the reference TRBV5-1 and TRBJ2-1 genes, is KAGVTQTPRYLIKTRGQQVTLSCSPISGHRSVSWYQQTPGQGLQFLFEYFSETQRNKGNFPGRFSGRQFSNSRSEMNVSTLELGDSALYLCASSLQRNEQFFGPGTRLTVL.